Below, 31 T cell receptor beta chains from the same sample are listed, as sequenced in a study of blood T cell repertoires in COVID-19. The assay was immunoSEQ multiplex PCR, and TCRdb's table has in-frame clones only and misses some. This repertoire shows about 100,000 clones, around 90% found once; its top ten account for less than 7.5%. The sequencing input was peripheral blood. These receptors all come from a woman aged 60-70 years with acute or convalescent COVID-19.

CDR3 amino acids: CASSSSKHQHF. The CDR3, as DNA: TGTGCCAGCAGCTCCTCCAAACACCAGCATTTT. The chain has TRBV28 and TRBJ1-5; D is ambiguous. From germline, CDR1 is MDHEN and CDR2 SYDVKM. V was cut by 6 bases and J by 12 bases, with 12 bases left in between. The CDR3 is made up of 11 amino acids. The variable domain in full, with the rest retrieved from reference TRBV28 and TRBJ1-5, is DVKVTQSSRYLVKRTGEKVFLECVQDMDHENMFWYRQDPGLGLRLIYFSYDVKMKEKGDIPEGYSVSREKKERFSLILESASTNQTSMYLCASSSSKHQHFGDGTRLSIL.

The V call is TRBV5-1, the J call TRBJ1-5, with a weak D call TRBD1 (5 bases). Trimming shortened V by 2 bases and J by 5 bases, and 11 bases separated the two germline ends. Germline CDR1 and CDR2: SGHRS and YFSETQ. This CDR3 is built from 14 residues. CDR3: CASSLVGEDQPQHF. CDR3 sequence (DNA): TGCGCCAGCAGCTTAGTGGGGGAGGATCAGCCCCAGCATTTT.

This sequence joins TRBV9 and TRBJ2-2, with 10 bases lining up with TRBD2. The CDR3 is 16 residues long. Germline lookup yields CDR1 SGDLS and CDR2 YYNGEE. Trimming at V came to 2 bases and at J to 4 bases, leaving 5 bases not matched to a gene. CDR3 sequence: CASSVLAGAGTGELFF. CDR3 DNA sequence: TGTGCCAGCAGCGTCCTAGCGGGGGCGGGCACCGGGGAGCTGTTTTTT.

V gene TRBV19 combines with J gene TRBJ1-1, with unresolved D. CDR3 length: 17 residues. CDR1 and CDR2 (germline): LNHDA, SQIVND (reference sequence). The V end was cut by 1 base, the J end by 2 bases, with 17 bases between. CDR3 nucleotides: TGTGCCAGTAGTATAGTCCCCCGGTCACCGCCTAACACTGAAGCTTTCTTT. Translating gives CASSIVPRSPPNTEAFF. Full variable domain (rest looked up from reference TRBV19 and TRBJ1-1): DGGITQSPKYLFRKEGQNVTLSCEQNLNHDAMYWYRQDPGQGLRLIYYSQIVNDFQKGDIAEGYSVSREKKESFPLTVTSAQKNPTAFYLCASSIVPRSPPNTEAFFGQGTRLTVV.

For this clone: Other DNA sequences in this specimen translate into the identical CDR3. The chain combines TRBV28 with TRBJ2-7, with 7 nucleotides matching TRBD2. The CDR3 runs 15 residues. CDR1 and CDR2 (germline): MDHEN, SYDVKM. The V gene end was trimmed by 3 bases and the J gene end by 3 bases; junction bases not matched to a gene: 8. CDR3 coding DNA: TGTGCCAGCAGTTTTGGCGGGAGAGGGGTCTACGAGCAGTACTTC. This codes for CASSFGGRGVYEQYF. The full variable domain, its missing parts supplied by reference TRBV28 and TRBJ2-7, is DVKVTQSSRYLVKRTGEKVFLECVQDMDHENMFWYRQDPGLGLRLIYFSYDVKMKEKGDIPEGYSVSREKKERFSLILESASTNQTSMYLCASSFGGRGVYEQYFGPGTRLTVT.

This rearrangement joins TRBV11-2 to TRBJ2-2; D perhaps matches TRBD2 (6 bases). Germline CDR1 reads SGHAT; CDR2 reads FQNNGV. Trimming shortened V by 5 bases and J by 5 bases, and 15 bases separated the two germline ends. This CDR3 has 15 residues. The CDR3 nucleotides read TGTGCCAGCAGCACCCGGGACTTTTTAACCGGGGAGCTGTTTTTT. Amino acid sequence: CASSTRDFLTGELFF.

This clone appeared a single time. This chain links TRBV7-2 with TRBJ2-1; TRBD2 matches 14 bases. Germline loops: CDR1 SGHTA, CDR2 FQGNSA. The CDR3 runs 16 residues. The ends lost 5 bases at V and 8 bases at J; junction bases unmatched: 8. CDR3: CASSEGLAGGVDEQFF. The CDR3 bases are TGTGCCAGCAGCGAAGGACTAGCGGGAGGTGTTGATGAGCAGTTCTTC.

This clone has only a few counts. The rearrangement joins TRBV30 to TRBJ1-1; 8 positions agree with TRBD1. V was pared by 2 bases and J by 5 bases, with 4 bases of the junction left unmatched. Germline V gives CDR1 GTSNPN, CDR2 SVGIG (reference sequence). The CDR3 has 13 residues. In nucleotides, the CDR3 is TGTGCCTGGAGTAGGACAGGGAGAACTGAAGCTTTCTTT. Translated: CAWSRTGRTEAFF.

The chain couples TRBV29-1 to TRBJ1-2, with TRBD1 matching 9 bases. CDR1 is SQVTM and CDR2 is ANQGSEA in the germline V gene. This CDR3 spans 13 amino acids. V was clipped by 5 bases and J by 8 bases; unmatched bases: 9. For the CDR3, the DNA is TGCAGCGTTTCCCCCGGGACAGGGATCGGCTACACCTTC. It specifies CSVSPGTGIGYTF.

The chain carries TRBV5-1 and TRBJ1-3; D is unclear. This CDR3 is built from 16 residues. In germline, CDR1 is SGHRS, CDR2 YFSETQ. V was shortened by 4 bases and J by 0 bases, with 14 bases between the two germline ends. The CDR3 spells CASSPYGGSSGNTIYF. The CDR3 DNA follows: TGCGCCAGCAGCCCCTATGGCGGAAGCTCTGGAAACACCATATATTTT.

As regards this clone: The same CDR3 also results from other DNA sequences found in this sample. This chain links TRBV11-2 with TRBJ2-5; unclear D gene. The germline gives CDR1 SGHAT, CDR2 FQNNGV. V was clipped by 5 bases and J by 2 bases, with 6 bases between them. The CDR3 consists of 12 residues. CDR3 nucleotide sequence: TGTGCCAGCAGCCCCCTTCAAGAGACCCAGTACTTC. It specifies CASSPLQETQYF.

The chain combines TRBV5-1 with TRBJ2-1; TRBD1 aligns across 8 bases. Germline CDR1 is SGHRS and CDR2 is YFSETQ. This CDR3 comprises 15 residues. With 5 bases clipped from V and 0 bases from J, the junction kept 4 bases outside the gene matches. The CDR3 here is CASSSTGGSYNEQFF. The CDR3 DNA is TGCGCCAGCAGTTCAACAGGGGGCTCCTACAATGAGCAGTTCTTC. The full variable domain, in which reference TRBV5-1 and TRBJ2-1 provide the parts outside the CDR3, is KAGVTQTPRYLIKTRGQQVTLSCSPISGHRSVSWYQQTPGQGLQFLFEYFSETQRNKGNFPGRFSGRQFSNSRSEMNVSTLELGDSALYLCASSSTGGSYNEQFFGPGTRLTVL.

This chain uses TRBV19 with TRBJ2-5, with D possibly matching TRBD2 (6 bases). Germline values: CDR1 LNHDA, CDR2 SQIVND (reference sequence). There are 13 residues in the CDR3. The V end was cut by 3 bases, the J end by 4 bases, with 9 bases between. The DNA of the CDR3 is TGTGCCAGTAGTATGAACGGGAGAGAGACCCAGTACTTC. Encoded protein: CASSMNGRETQYF.

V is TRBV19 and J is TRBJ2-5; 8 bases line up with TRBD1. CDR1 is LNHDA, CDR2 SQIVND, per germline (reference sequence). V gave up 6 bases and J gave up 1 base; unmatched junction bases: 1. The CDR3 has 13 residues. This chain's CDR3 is CASSGQGQETQYF. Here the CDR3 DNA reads TGTGCCAGTAGCGGACAGGGCCAAGAGACCCAGTACTTC.

CDR3 sequence reads: CASSIDLSSSGRRLETQYF. The CDR3 coding sequence is TGTGCCAGTAGTATAGATCTATCGTCAAGCGGGAGGAGGTTAGAGACCCAGTACTTC. The chain combines TRBV19 with TRBJ2-5; the match to TRBD2 covers 9 bases. The CDR3 is 19 amino acids. CDR1 is LNHDA, CDR2 SQIVND, per germline (reference sequence). V lost 0 bases and J lost 4; bases outside the gene matches: 15.

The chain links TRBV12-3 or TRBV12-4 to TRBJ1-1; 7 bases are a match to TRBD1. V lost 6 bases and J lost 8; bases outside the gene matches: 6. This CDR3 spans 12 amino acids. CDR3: CASSLRQGEAFF. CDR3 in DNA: TGTGCCAGCAGCCTTCGACAGGGCGAAGCTTTCTTT.

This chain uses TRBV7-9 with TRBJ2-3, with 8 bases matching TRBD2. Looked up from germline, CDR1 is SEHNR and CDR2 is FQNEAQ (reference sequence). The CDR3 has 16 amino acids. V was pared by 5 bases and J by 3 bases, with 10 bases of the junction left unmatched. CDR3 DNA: TGTGCCAGCAGCCCCCTAAGCGGGAGTGGGACAGATACGCAGTATTTT. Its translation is CASSPLSGSGTDTQYF.

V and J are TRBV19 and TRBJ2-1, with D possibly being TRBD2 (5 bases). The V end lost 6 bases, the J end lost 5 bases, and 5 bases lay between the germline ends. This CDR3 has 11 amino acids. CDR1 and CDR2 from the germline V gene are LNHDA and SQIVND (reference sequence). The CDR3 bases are TGTGCCAGTAGCGGGGACAATGAGCAGTTCTTC. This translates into CASSGDNEQFF.

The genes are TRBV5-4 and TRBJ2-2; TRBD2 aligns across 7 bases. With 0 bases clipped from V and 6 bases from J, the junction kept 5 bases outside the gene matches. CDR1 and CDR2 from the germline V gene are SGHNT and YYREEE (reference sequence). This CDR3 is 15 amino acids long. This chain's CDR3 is CASSLGREYPGELFF. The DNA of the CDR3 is TGTGCCAGCAGCTTGGGGCGGGAGTATCCCGGGGAGCTGTTTTTT.

The CDR3 DNA sequence: TGTGCCAGCAGTCAGTCGAGGACTGGGGGAAACACCATATATTTT. It encodes CASSQSRTGGNTIYF. The chain employs TRBV6-5 and TRBJ1-3, with no clear D. V dropped 5 bases and J dropped 4 bases, with 15 bases sitting between them. The CDR3 extends over 15 amino acids. The germline V gene has CDR1 MNHEY and CDR2 SVGAGI.

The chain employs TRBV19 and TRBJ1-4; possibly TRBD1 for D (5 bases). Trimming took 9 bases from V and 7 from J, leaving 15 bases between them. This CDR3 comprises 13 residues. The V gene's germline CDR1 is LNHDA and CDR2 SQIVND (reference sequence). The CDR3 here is CASTHFDSEKLFF. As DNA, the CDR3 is TGTGCCAGCACCCACTTTGACAGTGAAAAACTGTTTTTT.

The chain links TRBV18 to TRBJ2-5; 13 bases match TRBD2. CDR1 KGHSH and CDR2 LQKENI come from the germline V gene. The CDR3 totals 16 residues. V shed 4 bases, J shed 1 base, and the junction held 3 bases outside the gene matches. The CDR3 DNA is TGTGCCAGCTCACGGGGACTAGCGGGGATCCAAGAGACCCAGTACTTC. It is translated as CASSRGLAGIQETQYF.

DNA for the CDR3: TGTGCCACCAGCAATTTCAGGGAAACCGGGGAGCTGTTTTTT. Amino acid sequence: CATSNFRETGELFF. The J gene is TRBJ2-2, the V gene TRBV15; tentatively, D is TRBD1 (5 bases). The length of the CDR3 is 14 residues. V lost 4 bases, J lost 5 bases, and 11 bases lay in between. From germline, CDR1 is LNHNV and CDR2 YYDKDF (reference sequence).

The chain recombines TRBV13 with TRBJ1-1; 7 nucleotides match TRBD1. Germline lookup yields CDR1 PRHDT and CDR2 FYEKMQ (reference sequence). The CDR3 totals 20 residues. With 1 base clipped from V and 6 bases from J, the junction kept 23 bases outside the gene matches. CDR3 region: CASSLVGKVSGDSQKPEAFF. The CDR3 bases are TGTGCCAGCAGCTTAGTCGGTAAAGTTTCAGGGGACAGTCAAAAACCTGAAGCTTTCTTT.

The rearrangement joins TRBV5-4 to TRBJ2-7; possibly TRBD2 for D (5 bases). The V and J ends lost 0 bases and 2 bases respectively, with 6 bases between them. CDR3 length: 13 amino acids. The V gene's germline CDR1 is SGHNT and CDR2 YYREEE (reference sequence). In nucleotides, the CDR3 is TGTGCCAGCAGCTTGGAACTAGCCTACGAGCAGTACGTC. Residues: CASSLELAYEQYV.

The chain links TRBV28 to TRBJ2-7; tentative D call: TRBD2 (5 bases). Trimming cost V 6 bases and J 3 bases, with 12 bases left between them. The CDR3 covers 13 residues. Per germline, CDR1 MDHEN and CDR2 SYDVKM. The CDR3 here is CASRRASYYEQYF. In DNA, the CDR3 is TGTGCCAGCAGGCGGGCCAGTTACTACGAGCAGTACTTC.

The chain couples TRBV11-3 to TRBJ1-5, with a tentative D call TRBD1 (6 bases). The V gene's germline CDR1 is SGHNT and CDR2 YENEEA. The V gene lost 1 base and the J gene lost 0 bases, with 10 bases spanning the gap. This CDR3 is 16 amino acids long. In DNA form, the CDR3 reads TGTGCCAGCAGCTTAGGGGGGCAGAATAGCAATCAGCCCCAGCATTTT. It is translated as CASSLGGQNSNQPQHF.

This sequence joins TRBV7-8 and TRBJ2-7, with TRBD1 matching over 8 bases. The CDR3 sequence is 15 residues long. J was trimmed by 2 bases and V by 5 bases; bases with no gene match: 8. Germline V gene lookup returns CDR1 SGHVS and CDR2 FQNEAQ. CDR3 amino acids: CASSKAGGAPYEQYV. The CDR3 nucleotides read TGTGCCAGCAGCAAGGCAGGGGGCGCCCCCTACGAGCAGTACGTC.

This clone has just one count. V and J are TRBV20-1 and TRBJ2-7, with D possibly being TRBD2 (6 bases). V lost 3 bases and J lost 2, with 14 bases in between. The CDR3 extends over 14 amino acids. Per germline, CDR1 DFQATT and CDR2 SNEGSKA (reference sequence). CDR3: CSASLPGLPYEQYV. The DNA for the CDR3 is TGCAGTGCTAGTCTTCCGGGACTCCCCTACGAGCAGTACGTC.

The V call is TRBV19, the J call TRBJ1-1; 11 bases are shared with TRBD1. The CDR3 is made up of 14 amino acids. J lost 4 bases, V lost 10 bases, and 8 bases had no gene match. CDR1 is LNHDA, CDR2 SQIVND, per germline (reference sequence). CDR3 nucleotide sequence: TGTGCCACCAACCGGGGACAGGGGGGCACTGAAGCTTTCTTT. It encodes CATNRGQGGTEAFF. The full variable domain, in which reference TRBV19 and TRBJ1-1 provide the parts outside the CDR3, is DGGITQSPKYLFRKEGQNVTLSCEQNLNHDAMYWYRQDPGQGLRLIYYSQIVNDFQKGDIAEGYSVSREKKESFPLTVTSAQKNPTAFYLCATNRGQGGTEAFFGQGTRLTVV.

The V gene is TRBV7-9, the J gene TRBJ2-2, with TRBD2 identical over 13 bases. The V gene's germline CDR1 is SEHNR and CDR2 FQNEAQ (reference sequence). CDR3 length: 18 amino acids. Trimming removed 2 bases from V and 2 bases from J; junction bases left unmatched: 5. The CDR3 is CASSLKGGLAGNTGELFF. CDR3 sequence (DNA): TGTGCCAGCAGCTTAAAGGGGGGACTAGCGGGAAACACCGGGGAGCTGTTTTTT. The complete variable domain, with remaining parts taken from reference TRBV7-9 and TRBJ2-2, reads DTGVSQNPRHKITKRGQNVTFRCDPISEHNRLYWYRQTLGQGPEFLTYFQNEAQLEKSRLLSDRFSAERPKGSFSTLEIQRTEQGDSAMYLCASSLKGGLAGNTGELFFGEGSRLTVL.